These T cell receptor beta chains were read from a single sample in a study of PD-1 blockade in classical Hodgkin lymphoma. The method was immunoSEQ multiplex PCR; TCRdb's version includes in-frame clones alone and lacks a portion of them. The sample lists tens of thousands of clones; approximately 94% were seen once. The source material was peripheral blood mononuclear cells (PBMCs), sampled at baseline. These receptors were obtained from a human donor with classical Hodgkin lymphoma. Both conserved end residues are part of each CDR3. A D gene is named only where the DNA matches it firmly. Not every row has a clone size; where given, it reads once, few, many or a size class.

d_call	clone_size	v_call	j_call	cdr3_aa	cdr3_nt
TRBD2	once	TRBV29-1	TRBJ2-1	CSVGTSGRTGYNEQFF	TGCAGCGTGGGTACTAGCGGTAGAACGGGATACAATGAGCAGTTCTTC
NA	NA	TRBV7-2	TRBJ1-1	CASSLGGEAFF	TGTGCCAGCAGCTTAGGAGGAGAAGCTTTCTTT
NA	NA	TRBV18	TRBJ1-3	CASSPNPSGNTIYF	TGTGCCAGCTCACCTAACCCCTCGGGAAACACCATATATTTT
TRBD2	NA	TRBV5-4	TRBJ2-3	CASSLGGRDTDTQYF	TGTGCCAGCAGCTTGGGGGGGAGGGACACAGATACGCAGTATTTT
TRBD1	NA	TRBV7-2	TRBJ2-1	CASSKGTGEGNEQFF	TGTGCCAGCAGTAAAGGGACAGGAGAGGGCAATGAGCAGTTCTTC
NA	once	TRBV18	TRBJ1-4	CASSPVGHERDEKLFF	TGTGCCAGCTCACCAGTGGGGCACGAAAGGGATGAAAAACTGTTTTTT
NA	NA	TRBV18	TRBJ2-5	CASSPASQETQYF	TGTGCCAGCTCACCGGCTTCACAAGAGACCCAGTACTTC
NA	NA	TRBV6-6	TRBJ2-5	CASSYSETQYF	TGTGCCAGCAGTTACTCGGAGACCCAGTACTTC
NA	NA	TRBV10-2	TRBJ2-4	CASREGDALAKNIQYF	TGCGCCAGCAGGGAGGGTGATGCCTTAGCCAAAAACATTCAGTACTTC
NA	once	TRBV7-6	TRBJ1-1	CASSLGTNTEAFF	TGTGCCAGCAGCCTAGGGACAAACACTGAAGCTTTCTTT
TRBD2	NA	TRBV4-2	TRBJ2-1	CASSSLLAGNVDEQFF	TGTGCCAGCAGTTCTCTACTAGCGGGAAATGTAGATGAGCAGTTCTTC
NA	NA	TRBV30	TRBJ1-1	CAWSVYPRRTEAFF	TGTGCCTGGAGTGTTTACCCCAGGCGCACTGAAGCTTTCTTT
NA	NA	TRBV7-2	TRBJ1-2	CASSLARSNYGYTF	TGTGCCAGCAGCTTAGCCAGGAGTAACTATGGCTACACCTTC
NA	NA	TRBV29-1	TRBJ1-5	CSVAVTGQPQHF	TGCAGCGTTGCGGTTACTGGTCAGCCCCAGCATTTT
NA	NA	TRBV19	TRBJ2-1	CASRGQAGSYNEQFF	TGTGCCAGTAGGGGGCAGGCGGGGTCCTACAATGAGCAGTTCTTC
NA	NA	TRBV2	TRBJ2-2	CASLPTDPYTGELFF	TGTGCCAGCCTCCCCACCGATCCTTACACCGGGGAGCTGTTTTTT
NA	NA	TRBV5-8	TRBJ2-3	CASSLGARGLPSGADTQYF	TGTGCCAGCAGCTTGGGGGCCAGGGGACTCCCTTCAGGCGCAGATACGCAGTATTTT
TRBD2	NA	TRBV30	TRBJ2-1	CASGRSYNEQFF	TGCGCTAGCGGGAGGTCCTACAATGAGCAGTTCTTC
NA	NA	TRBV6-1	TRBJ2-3	CASSEEVSTDTQYF	TGTGCCAGCAGTGAAGAGGTCAGCACAGATACGCAGTATTTT
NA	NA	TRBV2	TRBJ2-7	CASSDNYEQYF	TGTGCCAGCAGTGACAACTACGAGCAGTACTTC
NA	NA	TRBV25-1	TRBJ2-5	CASSGISGGMAQYF	TGTGCCAGCAGTGGTATCAGTGGCGGAATGGCCCAGTACTTC
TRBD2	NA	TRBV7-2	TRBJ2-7	CASSLLLAGGPSMNEQYF	TGTGCCAGCAGCTTATTACTAGCGGGAGGGCCTAGTATGAATGAGCAGTACTTC
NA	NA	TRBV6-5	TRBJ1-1	CASEMGIEAFF	TGTGCCAGCGAAATGGGAATTGAAGCTTTCTTT
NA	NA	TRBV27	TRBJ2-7	CASSLSPGHREQYF	TGTGCCAGCAGTTTATCCCCTGGGCACCGCGAGCAGTACTTC
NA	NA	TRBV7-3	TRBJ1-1	CASSLHQGASEAFF	TGTGCCAGCAGCCTCCACCAAGGGGCCTCTGAAGCTTTCTTT
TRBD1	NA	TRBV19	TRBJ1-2	CASRPGQGHYGYTF	TGTGCCAGCCGTCCGGGACAGGGTCACTATGGCTACACCTTC
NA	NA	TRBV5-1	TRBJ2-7	CASSFSGSSYEQYF	TGCGCCAGCAGCTTCTCGGGCTCCTCCTACGAGCAGTACTTC
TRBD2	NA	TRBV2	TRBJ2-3	CASSDNPGLAGGYGTDTQYF	TGTGCCAGCAGTGATAACCCGGGACTAGCGGGGGGGTACGGCACAGATACGCAGTATTTT
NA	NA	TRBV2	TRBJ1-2	CACLSGGLYGYTF	TGTGCCTGTCTTTCGGGGGGGCTCTATGGCTACACCTTC
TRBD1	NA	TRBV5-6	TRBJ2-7	CASSLVGQGTEQYF	TGTGCCAGCAGCTTGGTGGGACAGGGGACCGAGCAGTACTTC
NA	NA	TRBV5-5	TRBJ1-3	CASSLMGSSGNTIYF	TGTGCCAGCAGCTTGATGGGAAGCTCTGGAAACACCATATATTTT
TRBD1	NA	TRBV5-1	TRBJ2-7	CASSLGPSNRGRVSEQYF	TGCGCCAGCAGCTTGGGCCCCTCAAACAGGGGGCGGGTGAGCGAGCAGTACTTC
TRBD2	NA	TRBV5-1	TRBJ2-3	CASSLRGGYSEDTQYF	TGCGCCAGCAGCTTGCGGGGGGGATACTCGGAAGATACGCAGTATTTT
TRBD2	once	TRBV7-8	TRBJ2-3	CASSLVAGGVDTQYF	TGTGCCAGCAGCTTAGTAGCGGGGGGGGTAGATACGCAGTATTTT
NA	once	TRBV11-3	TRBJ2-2	CASSLVSGKAGELFF	TGTGCCAGCAGCTTAGTATCCGGGAAGGCCGGGGAGCTGTTTTTT
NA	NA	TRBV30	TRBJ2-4	CVPGVSGSRAKNIQYF	NA
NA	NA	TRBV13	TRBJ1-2	CASSFGRDYGYTF	TGTGCCAGCAGCTTTGGCAGGGACTATGGCTACACCTTC
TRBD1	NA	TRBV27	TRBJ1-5	CASSSLGTGNQPQHF	TGTGCCAGCAGTTCTTTAGGGACAGGGAATCAGCCCCAGCATTTT
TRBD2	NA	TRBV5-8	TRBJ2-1	CASSSGLAGGPSSYNEQFF	TGTGCCAGCAGCTCGGGACTAGCGGGGGGCCCGAGCTCCTACAATGAGCAGTTCTTC
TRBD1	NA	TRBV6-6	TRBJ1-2	CASSPQGFQGYTF	TGTGCCAGCAGTCCACAGGGGTTTCAGGGCTACACCTTC
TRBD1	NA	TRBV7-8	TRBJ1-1	CASSPYRGSGTEAFF	TGTGCCAGCAGCCCCTACAGGGGGTCGGGCACTGAAGCTTTCTTT
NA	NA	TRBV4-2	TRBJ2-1	CASSQADLATVGEQFF	TGTGCCAGCAGCCAAGCCGACTTAGCGACGGTGGGTGAGCAGTTCTTC